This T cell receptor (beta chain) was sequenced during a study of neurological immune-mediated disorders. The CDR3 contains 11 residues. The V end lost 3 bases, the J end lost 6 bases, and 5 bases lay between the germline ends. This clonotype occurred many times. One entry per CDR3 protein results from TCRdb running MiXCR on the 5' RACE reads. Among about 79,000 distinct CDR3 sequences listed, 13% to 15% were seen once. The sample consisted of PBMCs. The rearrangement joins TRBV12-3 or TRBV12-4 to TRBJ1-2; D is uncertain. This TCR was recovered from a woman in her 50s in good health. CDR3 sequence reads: CASSFVDGYTF. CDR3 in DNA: TGTGCCAGCAGTTTTGTGGATGGCTACACCTTC.